The rows below give T cell receptor beta chains drawn from one sample of a study of cytomegalovirus exposure and HLA in healthy donors. Sequencing was performed with immunoSEQ multiplex PCR; in TCRdb, only in-frame clones are kept and a portion is missing. This table holds roughly 200,000 clones, roughly 13% found once. Sequencing was done on a sample of PBMCs. The origin of the receptors is a man over 45 in good health and CMV-seropositive. Each CDR3 is given with its conserved first and last residue. Fields, in order: V gene, CDR3 length, D gene, J gene, clone size, CDR3 protein, CDR3 DNA. The D gene is left open where the match is weak. Clone size is not always given. Where it is, it says once, few, many or a class for expanded clones.

TRBV15,17,TRBD1,TRBJ2-6,-,CATSTRQGLTGANVLTF,TGTGCCACCAGCACCAGACAGGGGCTAACTGGGGCCAACGTCCTGACTTTC
TRBV6-6,16,-,TRBJ2-7,-,CASSFTFATTKGEQYF,TGTGCCAGCAGTTTCACCTTCGCGACCACCAAGGGGGAGCAGTACTTC
TRBV7-9,15,TRBD1,TRBJ2-3,-,CASSTDRGGADTQYF,TGTGCCAGCAGTACGGACAGGGGTGGGGCAGATACGCAGTATTTT
TRBV9,17,-,TRBJ1-1,-,CASSVTPQGGVNTEAFF,TGTGCCAGCAGCGTAACCCCCCAGGGCGGAGTGAACACTGAAGCTTTCTTT
TRBV7-9,13,-,TRBJ2-2,-,CASSFFQDGELFF,TGTGCCAGCAGCTTTTTCCAGGACGGGGAGCTGTTTTTT
TRBV9,16,-,TRBJ2-3,few,CASSAAPLADTDTQYF,TGTGCCAGCAGCGCCGCCCCATTAGCGGACACAGATACGCAGTATTTT
TRBV5-6,16,TRBD2,TRBJ2-3,-,CASSSQRGGGTDTQYF,TGTGCCAGCAGCTCCCAGCGGGGGGGCGGCACAGATACGCAGTATTTT
TRBV9,14,-,TRBJ2-5,few,CASSVGLGERPQYF,TGTGCCAGCAGCGTAGGACTAGGCGAAAGGCCCCAGTACTTC
TRBV6-5,14,-,TRBJ1-2,few,CASSYSWRDYGYTF,TGTGCCAGCAGTTACTCTTGGAGGGACTATGGCTACACCTTC
TRBV6-5,13,-,TRBJ1-2,-,CASSYGGALGYTF,TGTGCCAGCAGTTATGGGGGGGCGCTTGGCTACACCTTC
TRBV9,12,-,TRBJ2-5,few,CASSVGGETQYF,TGTGCCAGCAGCGTAGGAGGGGAGACCCAGTACTTC
TRBV6-5,13,-,TRBJ2-5,-,CASRVPGQETQYF,TGTGCCAGCAGGGTCCCAGGACAAGAGACCCAGTACTTC
TRBV7-6,15,TRBD1,TRBJ2-3,-,CASSLVGQTTDTQYF,TGTGCCAGCAGCTTAGTGGGACAGACTACAGATACGCAGTATTTT
TRBV5-4,15,-,TRBJ1-2,few,CASSLVQISNYGYTF,TGTGCCAGCAGCTTGGTTCAGATCTCTAACTATGGCTACACCTTC
TRBV5-1,13,-,TRBJ2-5,-,CASSLQGPETQYF,TGCGCCAGCAGCTTACAGGGTCCGGAGACCCAGTACTTC
TRBV28,14,-,TRBJ2-5,few,CASSGGGQQETQYF,TGTGCCAGCAGTGGGGGGGGGCAACAAGAGACCCAGTACTTC
TRBV7-2,17,TRBD1,TRBJ2-6,-,CASSMDRVSTGANVLTF,TGTGCCAGCAGCATGGACAGGGTGAGCACTGGGGCCAACGTCCTGACTTTC
TRBV9,15,-,TRBJ2-7,-,CASSGGLGGSYEQYF,TGTGCCAGCAGCGGGGGCCTAGGTGGAAGCTACGAGCAGTACTTC
TRBV19,16,TRBD1,TRBJ1-1,few,CASSISGTGRNTEAFF,TGTGCCAGTAGTATCTCCGGGACAGGGAGGAACACTGAAGCTTTCTTT
TRBV25-1,11,-,TRBJ1-2,-,CASSEVSGYTF,TGTGCCAGCAGTGAAGTGAGTGGCTACACCTTC
TRBV5-5,15,TRBD1,TRBJ1-1,-,CASSRWTGVDTEAFF,TGTGCCAGCAGCCGTTGGACAGGGGTGGACACTGAAGCTTTCTTT
TRBV5-1,15,TRBD1,TRBJ2-2,few,CASSFDRGGTGELFF,TGCGCCAGCAGCTTCGACAGGGGTGGCACCGGGGAGCTGTTTTTT
TRBV2,13,TRBD2,TRBJ2-5,-,CASTGLAGRAQYF,TGTGCCAGCACTGGACTAGCGGGTCGCGCCCAGTACTTC
TRBV6-6,15,-,TRBJ1-2,few,CASSYSRERSYGYTF,TGTGCCAGCAGTTACTCGAGGGAGCGGTCTTATGGCTACACCTTC
TRBV28,13,TRBD2,TRBJ2-5,few,CASRENLAGKGYF,TGTGCCAGCAGAGAAAATCTAGCGGGGAAAGGGTACTTC
TRBV18,16,-,TRBJ2-2,-,CASSSFGDSGTGELFF,TGTGCCAGCTCATCCTTCGGTGACAGTGGCACCGGGGAGCTGTTTTTT
TRBV7-9,14,TRBD1,TRBJ2-4,-,CASSFGTGLNIQYF,TGTGCCAGCAGCTTCGGGACAGGGTTAAACATTCAGTACTTC
TRBV10-3,15,-,TRBJ2-1,-,CAIRNRDNSYNEQFF,TGTGCCATCAGAAACCGGGACAACTCCTACAATGAGCAGTTCTTC
TRBV4-3,14,-,TRBJ2-3,once,CASSQDRGADTQYF,TGCGCCAGCAGCCAAGATCGAGGTGCGGATACGCAGTATTTT
TRBV6-5,14,TRBD1,TRBJ1-2,few,CASSATGTGYGYTF,TGTGCCAGCAGTGCGACAGGGACGGGCTATGGCTACACCTTC
TRBV4-3,12,TRBD1,TRBJ1-2,-,CASSQGQSGYTF,TGCGCCAGCAGCCAGGGACAGAGCGGCTACACCTTC
TRBV5-1,15,TRBD2,TRBJ2-1,few,CASSLVGEGYNEQFF,TGCGCCAGCAGCTTGGTAGGGGAGGGCTACAATGAGCAGTTCTTC
TRBV7-6,14,-,TRBJ1-2,-,CASSLLGGNYGYTF,TGTGCCAGCAGCTTATTAGGGGGAAACTATGGCTACACCTTC
TRBV11-2,16,-,TRBJ1-1,-,CASSSPRRLADTEAFF,TGTGCCAGCAGCTCCCCCAGACGTCTAGCGGACACTGAAGCTTTCTTT
TRBV6-6,12,-,TRBJ1-1,-,CASSYAIAEAFF,TGTGCCAGCAGTTATGCTATTGCTGAAGCTTTCTTT
TRBV9,14,TRBD1,TRBJ1-2,-,CASRTQTGLHGYTF,TGTGCCAGCAGAACCCAGACAGGGTTGCACGGCTACACCTTC
TRBV29-1,13,TRBD2,TRBJ2-3,-,CSVVWLPGGTQYF,TGCAGCGTTGTGTGGCTCCCGGGGGGTACGCAGTATTTT
TRBV5-4,14,TRBD1,TRBJ1-1,-,CASSRGQLNTEAFF,TGTGCCAGCAGCCGGGGACAGTTGAACACTGAGGCTTTCTTT
TRBV28,14,-,TRBJ1-5,few,CASSLSHRTQPQHF,TGTGCCAGCAGTTTATCCCACAGGACTCAGCCCCAGCATTTT
TRBV5-8,13,-,TRBJ1-5,-,CASSRRDNQPQHF,TGTGCCAGCAGCAGACGGGACAATCAGCCCCAGCATTTT
TRBV6-5,15,-,TRBJ1-2,few,CASSKPGAGRYGYTF,TGTGCCAGCAGCAAACCGGGAGCAGGACGCTATGGCTACACCTTC
TRBV9,15,-,TRBJ2-1,-,CASSAGHNSYNEQFF,TGTGCCAGCAGCGCAGGACACAACTCCTACAATGAGCAGTTCTTC
TRBV13,14,-,TRBJ1-3,few,CASSRGGTQGTIYF,TGTGCCAGCAGCCGTGGGGGGACTCAGGGAACCATATATTTT
TRBV7-2,12,-,TRBJ1-1,few,CASSLGGGRAFF,TGTGCCAGCAGCTTAGGCGGAGGGAGGGCTTTCTTT
TRBV7-2,14,-,TRBJ2-1,few,CASSRFHRSDEQFF,TGTGCCAGCAGCCGATTCCACAGGAGCGATGAGCAGTTCTTC
TRBV30,10,-,TRBJ1-4,few,CACLNEKLFF,TGTGCCTGCCTGAATGAAAAACTGTTTTTT
TRBV11-2,15,TRBD1,TRBJ1-6,few,CASSSDRGRNSPLHF,TGTGCCAGCAGCTCGGACAGGGGACGTAATTCACCCCTCCACTTT
TRBV30,11,TRBD1,TRBJ1-1,few,CAWDRDSEAFF,TGTGCCTGGGACAGGGATTCTGAAGCTTTCTTT
TRBV6-1,13,-,TRBJ1-5,few,CASSEATGQPQHF,TGTGCCAGCAGTGAAGCTACAGGACAGCCCCAGCATTTT
TRBV18,16,TRBD2,TRBJ2-5,-,CASSPTSGGVQETQYF,TGTGCCAGCTCACCGACTAGCGGGGGGGTCCAAGAGACCCAGTACTTC
TRBV9,15,TRBD2,TRBJ2-1,-,CASSVAAGDYNEQFF,TGTGCCAGCAGCGTAGCAGCGGGAGACTACAATGAGCAGTTCTTC
TRBV5-6,14,-,TRBJ1-1,-,CASTRRGAETEAFF,TGTGCCAGCACCCGACGGGGGGCGGAAACTGAAGCTTTCTTT
TRBV4-3,16,-,TRBJ1-4,-,CASSQDLGGGHEKLFF,TGCGCCAGCAGCCAAGATTTGGGGGGGGGTCATGAAAAACTGTTTTTT
TRBV19,16,-,TRBJ2-2,-,CASSIVGARNTGELFF,TGTGCCAGTAGTATAGTTGGGGCCCGGAACACCGGGGAGCTGTTTTTT
TRBV5-1,13,-,TRBJ1-2,few,CASSADSSYGYTF,TGCGCCAGCAGCGCCGACAGCAGCTATGGCTACACCTTC
TRBV11-2,15,TRBD1,TRBJ2-5,-,CASSLVGTGGETQYF,TGTGCCAGCAGCTTAGTGGGGACAGGGGGCGAGACCCAGTACTTC
TRBV5-1,15,TRBD2,TRBJ2-7,few,CASSLGTSGDRGQYF,TGCGCCAGCAGCTTGGGGACTAGCGGGGACCGCGGGCAGTACTTC